This T cell receptor (beta chain) was identified during a study of blood T cells in healthy people across ages. A J-beta primer mix and a sample-barcoded 5' primer were used in a second PCR of about 6 to 12 cycles. One entry per CDR3 protein results from TCRdb running MiXCR on the 5' RACE reads. This sample yields some 1.1 million distinct CDR3 sequences, of which 35% to 40% are seen a single time; about an eighth belongs to the top ten. The V gene lost 1 base and the J gene lost 5 bases, with 6 bases spanning the gap. The CDR3 loop spans 13 amino acids. Germline assignment: CDR1 SGHVS and CDR2 FQNEAQ. This clonotype appeared many times.

The V call is TRBV7-8, the J call TRBJ2-1; D unclear. Sequencing used blood. The source is a man aged 18 to 35 in good health. This CDR3 reads CASSLGPDNEQFF. Written as DNA, the CDR3 is TGTGCCAGCAGCTTAGGACCTGACAATGAGCAGTTCTTC.